This is a list of T cell receptor beta chains from one sample in a study of blood T cell repertoires in COVID-19. Libraries were prepared by immunoSEQ multiplex PCR; TCRdb keeps only in-frame clonotypes and omits some of them. The sample lists 220,000 or so clones; approximately 85% were seen once. The sequencing input was peripheral blood. The receptors shown here come from a man aged 50-59 years who had recovered from COVID-19. The CDR3 runs from the conserved cysteine through the conserved F or W. Fields, in order: clone size, J gene, D gene, V gene, CDR3 length, CDR3 protein, CDR3 DNA. The D gene is left open where the match is weak. Clone size is stated in some rows and not others, as once, few, many or a class when expanded.

size: NA; J: TRBJ1-1; D: TRBD1; V: TRBV30; length: 14; CDR3: CAWSAGGWDTEAFF; DNA: TGTGCCTGGAGTGCAGGGGGCTGGGACACTGAAGCTTTCTTT
size: NA; J: TRBJ1-3; D: NA; V: TRBV20-1; length: 13; CDR3: CSASVGAGNTIYF; DNA: TGCAGTGCTAGTGTAGGGGCTGGAAACACCATATATTTT
size: NA; J: TRBJ1-1; D: NA; V: TRBV6-5; length: 14; CDR3: CASSRGQANTEAFF; DNA: TGTGCCAGCAGCCGGGGACAAGCGAACACTGAAGCTTTCTTT
size: NA; J: TRBJ2-7; D: TRBD2; V: TRBV19; length: 14; CDR3: CASSSGGSGNEQYF; DNA: TGTGCCAGTAGTAGTGGCGGGAGCGGGAACGAGCAGTACTTC
size: NA; J: TRBJ1-5; D: NA; V: TRBV5-5; length: 13; CDR3: CASSLVLNQPQHF; DNA: TGTGCCAGCAGCCTCGTCCTCAATCAGCCCCAGCATTTT
size: NA; J: TRBJ1-1; D: NA; V: TRBV4-2; length: 14; CDR3: CASSRGQPSTEAFF; DNA: TGTGCCAGCAGCCGCGGACAGCCTAGCACTGAAGCTTTCTTT
size: NA; J: TRBJ2-7; D: NA; V: TRBV2; length: 17; CDR3: CASSGPLLLRPGYEQYF; DNA: TGTGCCAGCAGTGGCCCTCTCCTACTCCGGCCGGGCTACGAGCAGTACTTC
size: NA; J: TRBJ2-1; D: TRBD2; V: TRBV6-5; length: 14; CDR3: CASSYSGRFNEQFF; DNA: TGTGCCAGCAGTTACTCCGGGAGGTTCAATGAGCAGTTCTTC
size: NA; J: TRBJ2-1; D: TRBD2; V: TRBV27; length: 16; CDR3: CASRNRALAGNNEQFF; DNA: TGTGCCAGCAGAAATAGGGCACTAGCGGGAAACAATGAGCAGTTCTTC
size: NA; J: TRBJ2-1; D: TRBD2; V: TRBV11-2; length: 16; CDR3: CASSLELAGVRNEQFF; DNA: TGTGCCAGCAGCTTAGAACTAGCGGGAGTAAGGAATGAGCAGTTCTTC
size: NA; J: TRBJ2-7; D: TRBD2; V: TRBV2; length: 14; CDR3: CASSGGGSRYEQYF; DNA: TGTGCCAGCAGTGGGGGGGGGAGTCGTTACGAGCAGTACTTC
size: few; J: TRBJ2-1; D: NA; V: TRBV9; length: 16; CDR3: CASSVQAGSTYNEQFF; DNA: TGTGCCAGCAGCGTACAGGCGGGGAGCACCTACAATGAGCAGTTCTTC